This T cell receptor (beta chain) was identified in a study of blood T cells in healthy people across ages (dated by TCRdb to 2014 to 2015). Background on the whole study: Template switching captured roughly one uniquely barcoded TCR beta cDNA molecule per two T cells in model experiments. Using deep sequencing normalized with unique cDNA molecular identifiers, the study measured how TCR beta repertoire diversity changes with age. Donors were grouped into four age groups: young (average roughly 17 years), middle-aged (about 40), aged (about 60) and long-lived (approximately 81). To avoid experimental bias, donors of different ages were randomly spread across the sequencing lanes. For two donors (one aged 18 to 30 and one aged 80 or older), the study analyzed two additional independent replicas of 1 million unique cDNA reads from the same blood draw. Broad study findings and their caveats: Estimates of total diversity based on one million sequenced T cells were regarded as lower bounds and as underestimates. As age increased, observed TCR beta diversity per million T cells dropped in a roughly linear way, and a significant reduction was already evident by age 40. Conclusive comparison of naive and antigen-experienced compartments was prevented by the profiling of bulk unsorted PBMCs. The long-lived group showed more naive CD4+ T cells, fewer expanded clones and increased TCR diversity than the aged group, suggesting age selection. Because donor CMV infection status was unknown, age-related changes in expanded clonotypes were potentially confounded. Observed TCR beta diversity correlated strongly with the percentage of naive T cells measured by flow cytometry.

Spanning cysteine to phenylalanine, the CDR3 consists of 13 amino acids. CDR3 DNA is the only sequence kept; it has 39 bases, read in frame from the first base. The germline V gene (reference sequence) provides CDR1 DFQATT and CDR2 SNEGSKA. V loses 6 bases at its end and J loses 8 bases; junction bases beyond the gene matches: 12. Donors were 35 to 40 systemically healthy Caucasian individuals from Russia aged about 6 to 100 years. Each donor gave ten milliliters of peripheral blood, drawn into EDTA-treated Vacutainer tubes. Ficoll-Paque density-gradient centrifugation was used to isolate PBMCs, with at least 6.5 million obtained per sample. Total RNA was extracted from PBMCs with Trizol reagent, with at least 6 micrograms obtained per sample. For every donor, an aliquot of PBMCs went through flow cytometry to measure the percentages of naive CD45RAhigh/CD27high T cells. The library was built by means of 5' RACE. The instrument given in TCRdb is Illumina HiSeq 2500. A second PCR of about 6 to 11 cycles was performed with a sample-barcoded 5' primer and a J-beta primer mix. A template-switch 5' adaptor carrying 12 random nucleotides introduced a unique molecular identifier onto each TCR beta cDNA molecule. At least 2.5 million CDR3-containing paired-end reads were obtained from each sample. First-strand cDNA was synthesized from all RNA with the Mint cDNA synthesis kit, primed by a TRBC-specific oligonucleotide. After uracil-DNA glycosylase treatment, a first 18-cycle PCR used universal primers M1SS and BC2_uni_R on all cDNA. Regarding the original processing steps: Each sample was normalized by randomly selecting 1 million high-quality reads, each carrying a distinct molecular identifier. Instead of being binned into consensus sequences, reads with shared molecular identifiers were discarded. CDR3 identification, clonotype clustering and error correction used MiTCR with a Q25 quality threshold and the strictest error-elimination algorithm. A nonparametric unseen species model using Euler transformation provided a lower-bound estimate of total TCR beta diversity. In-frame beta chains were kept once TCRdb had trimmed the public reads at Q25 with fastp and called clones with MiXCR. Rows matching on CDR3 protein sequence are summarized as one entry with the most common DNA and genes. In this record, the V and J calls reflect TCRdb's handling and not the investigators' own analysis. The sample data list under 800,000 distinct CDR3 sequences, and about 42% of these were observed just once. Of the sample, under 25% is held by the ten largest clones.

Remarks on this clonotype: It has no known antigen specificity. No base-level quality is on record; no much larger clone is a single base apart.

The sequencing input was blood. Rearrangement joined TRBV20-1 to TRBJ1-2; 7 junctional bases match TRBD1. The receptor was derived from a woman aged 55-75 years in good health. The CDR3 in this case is CSAPVTGPNGYTF. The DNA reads TGCAGTGCACCCGTGACAGGGCCCAACGGCTACACCTTC.